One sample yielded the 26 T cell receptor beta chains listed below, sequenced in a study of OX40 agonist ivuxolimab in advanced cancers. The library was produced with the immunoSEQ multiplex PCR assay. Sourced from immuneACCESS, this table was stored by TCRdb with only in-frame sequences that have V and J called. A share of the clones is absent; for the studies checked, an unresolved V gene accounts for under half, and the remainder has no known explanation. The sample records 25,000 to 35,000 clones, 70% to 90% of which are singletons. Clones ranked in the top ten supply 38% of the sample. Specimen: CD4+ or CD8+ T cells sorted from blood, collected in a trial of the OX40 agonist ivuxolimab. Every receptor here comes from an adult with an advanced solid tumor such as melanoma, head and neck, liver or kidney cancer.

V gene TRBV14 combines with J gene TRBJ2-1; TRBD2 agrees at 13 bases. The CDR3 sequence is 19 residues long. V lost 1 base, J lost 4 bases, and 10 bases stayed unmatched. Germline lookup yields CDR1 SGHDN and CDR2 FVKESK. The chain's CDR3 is CASSQGLAGGLPPYNEQFF. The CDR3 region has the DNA TGTGCCAGCAGCCAAGGACTAGCGGGAGGTCTTCCCCCATACAATGAGCAGTTCTTC.

The CDR3 DNA reads as TGTGCCAGCAGACCCCAGGGGACCCCCTACGAGCAGTACTTC. Encoded protein: CASRPQGTPYEQYF. V gene TRBV27 combines with J gene TRBJ2-7; a possible D gene is TRBD1 (6 bases). CDR1 and CDR2 (germline): MNHEY, SMNVEV (reference sequence). Trimming cost V 6 bases and J 2 bases, with 14 bases left between them. There are 14 residues in the CDR3.

DNA for the CDR3: TGTGCCAGCAGCTTGACAGGGGGCGACCGTACTGAAGCTTTCTTT. As protein: CASSLTGGDRTEAFF. The V gene is TRBV7-3, the J gene TRBJ1-1, with 10 nucleotides matching TRBD1. In germline, CDR1 is SGHTA, CDR2 FQGTGA. V shed 3 bases and J 5 bases; nucleotides not matched to a gene: 6. This CDR3 has 15 residues.

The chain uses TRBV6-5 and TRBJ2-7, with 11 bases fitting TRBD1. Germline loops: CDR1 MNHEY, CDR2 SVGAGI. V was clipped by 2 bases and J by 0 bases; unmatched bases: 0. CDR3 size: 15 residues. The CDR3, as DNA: TGTGCCAGCAGTTACGGGACAGGGGGCTCCTACGAGCAGTACTTC. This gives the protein CASSYGTGGSYEQYF.

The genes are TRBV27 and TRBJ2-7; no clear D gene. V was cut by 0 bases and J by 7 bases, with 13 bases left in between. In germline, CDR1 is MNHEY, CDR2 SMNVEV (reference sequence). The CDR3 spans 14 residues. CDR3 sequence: CASSLSPNGLEQYF. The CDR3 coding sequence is TGTGCCAGCAGTTTATCGCCCAATGGTCTTGAGCAGTACTTC.

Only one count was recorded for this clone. CDR3: CASSRVRDRETYEQYF. DNA of the CDR3: TGTGCCAGCTCACGAGTCCGGGACAGGGAAACCTACGAGCAGTACTTC. V gene TRBV18 combines with J gene TRBJ2-7, with 9 nucleotides matching TRBD1. The CDR3 consists of 16 residues. Germline V gene sequence: CDR1 KGHSH, CDR2 LQKENI. Trimming at V came to 4 bases and at J to 2 bases, leaving 9 bases not matched to a gene.

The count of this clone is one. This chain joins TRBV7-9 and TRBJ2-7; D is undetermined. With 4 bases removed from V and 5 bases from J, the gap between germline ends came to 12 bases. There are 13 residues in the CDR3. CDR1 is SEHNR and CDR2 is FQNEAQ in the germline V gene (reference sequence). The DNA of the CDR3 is TGTGCCAGCAGCTCGATCGGACGGGACGAGCAGTACTTC. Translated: CASSSIGRDEQYF.

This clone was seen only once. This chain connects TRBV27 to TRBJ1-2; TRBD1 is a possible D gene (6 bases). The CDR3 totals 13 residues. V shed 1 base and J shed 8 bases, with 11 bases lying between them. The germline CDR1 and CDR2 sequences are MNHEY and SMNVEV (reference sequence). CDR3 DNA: TGTGCCAGCAGTTTATTCCAGGGGAGAGGCTACACCTTC. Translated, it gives CASSLFQGRGYTF.

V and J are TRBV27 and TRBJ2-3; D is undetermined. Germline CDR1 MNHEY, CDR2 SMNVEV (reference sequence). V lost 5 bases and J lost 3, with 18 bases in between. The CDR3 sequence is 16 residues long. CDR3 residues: CASSPLLAQGTDTQYF. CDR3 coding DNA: TGTGCCAGCAGTCCCCTTCTGGCGCAAGGAACAGATACGCAGTATTTT.

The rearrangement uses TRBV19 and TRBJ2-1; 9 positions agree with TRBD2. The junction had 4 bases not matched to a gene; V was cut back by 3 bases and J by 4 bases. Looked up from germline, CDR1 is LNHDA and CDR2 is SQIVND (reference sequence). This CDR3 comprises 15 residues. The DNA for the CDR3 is TGTGCCAGTAGTATTGCGGGAGGGCTTTACAATGAGCAGTTCTTC. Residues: CASSIAGGLYNEQFF. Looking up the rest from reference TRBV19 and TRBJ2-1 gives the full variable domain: DGGITQSPKYLFRKEGQNVTLSCEQNLNHDAMYWYRQDPGQGLRLIYYSQIVNDFQKGDIAEGYSVSREKKESFPLTVTSAQKNPTAFYLCASSIAGGLYNEQFFGPGTRLTVL.

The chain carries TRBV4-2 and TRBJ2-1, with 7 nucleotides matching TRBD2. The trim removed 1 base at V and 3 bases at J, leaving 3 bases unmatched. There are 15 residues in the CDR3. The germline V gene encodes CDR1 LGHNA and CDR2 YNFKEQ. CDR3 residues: CASSQVGDYYNEQFF. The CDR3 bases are TGTGCCAGCAGCCAAGTTGGGGACTACTACAATGAGCAGTTCTTC.

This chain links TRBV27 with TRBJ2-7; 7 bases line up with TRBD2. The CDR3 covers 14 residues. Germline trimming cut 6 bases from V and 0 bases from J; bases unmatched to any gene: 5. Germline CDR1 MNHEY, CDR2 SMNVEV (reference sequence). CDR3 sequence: CASSPGTISYEQYF. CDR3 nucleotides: TGTGCCAGCAGCCCCGGGACTATCTCCTACGAGCAGTACTTC.

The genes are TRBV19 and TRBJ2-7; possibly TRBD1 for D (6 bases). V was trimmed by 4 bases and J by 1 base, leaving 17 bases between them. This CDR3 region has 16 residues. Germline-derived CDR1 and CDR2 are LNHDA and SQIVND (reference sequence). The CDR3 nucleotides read TGTGCCAGTAGTACCTCCGGCTGGGACATTTCCTACGAGCAGTACTTC. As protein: CASSTSGWDISYEQYF. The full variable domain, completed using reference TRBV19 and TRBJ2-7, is DGGITQSPKYLFRKEGQNVTLSCEQNLNHDAMYWYRQDPGQGLRLIYYSQIVNDFQKGDIAEGYSVSREKKESFPLTVTSAQKNPTAFYLCASSTSGWDISYEQYFGPGTRLTVT.

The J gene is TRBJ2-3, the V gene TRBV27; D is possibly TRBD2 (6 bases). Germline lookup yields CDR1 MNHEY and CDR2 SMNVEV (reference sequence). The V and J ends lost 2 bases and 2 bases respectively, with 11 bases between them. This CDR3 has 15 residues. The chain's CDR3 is CASSLTGRYTDTQYF. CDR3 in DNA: TGTGCCAGCAGTTTAACGGGGAGGTACACAGATACGCAGTATTTT.

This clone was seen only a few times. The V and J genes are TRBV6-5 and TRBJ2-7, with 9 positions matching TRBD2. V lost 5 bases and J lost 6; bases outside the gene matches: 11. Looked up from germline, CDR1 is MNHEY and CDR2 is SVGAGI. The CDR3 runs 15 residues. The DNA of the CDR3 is TGTGCCAGCAGTCCTCGTTCTAGCGGGACTGCCGAGCAGTACTTC. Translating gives CASSPRSSGTAEQYF.

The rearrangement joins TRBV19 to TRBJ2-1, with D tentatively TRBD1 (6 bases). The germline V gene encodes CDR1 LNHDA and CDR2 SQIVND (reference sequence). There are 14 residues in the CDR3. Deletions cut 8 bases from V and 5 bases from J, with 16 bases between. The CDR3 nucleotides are TGTGCCAGTGGCCAGTGGGCAGGGGACAATGAGCAGTTCTTC. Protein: CASGQWAGDNEQFF.

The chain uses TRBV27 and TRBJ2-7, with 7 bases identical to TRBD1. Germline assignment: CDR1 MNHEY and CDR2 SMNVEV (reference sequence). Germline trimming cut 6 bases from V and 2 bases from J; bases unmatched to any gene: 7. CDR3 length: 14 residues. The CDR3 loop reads CASSPTGTAYEQYF. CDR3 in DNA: TGTGCCAGCAGCCCGACCGGGACAGCCTACGAGCAGTACTTC.

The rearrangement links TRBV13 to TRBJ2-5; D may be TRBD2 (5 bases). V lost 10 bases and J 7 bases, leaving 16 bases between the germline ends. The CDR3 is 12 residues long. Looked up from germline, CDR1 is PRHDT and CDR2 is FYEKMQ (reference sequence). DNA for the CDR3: TGTGCCACCGCCTCTAGCTCTCGGACCCAGTACTTC. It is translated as CATASSSRTQYF.

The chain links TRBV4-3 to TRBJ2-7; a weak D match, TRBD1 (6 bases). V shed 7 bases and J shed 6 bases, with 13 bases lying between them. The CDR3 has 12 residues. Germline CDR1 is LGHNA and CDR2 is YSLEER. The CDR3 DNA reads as TGCGCCAGCAAGGGGGTAGGGTCCGAGCAGTACTTC. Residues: CASKGVGSEQYF.

This CDR3 is CASSPGFIVDEQYF. As DNA, the CDR3 is TGTGCCAGCAGCCCAGGGTTTATAGTAGACGAGCAGTACTTC. V gene TRBV6-1 combines with J gene TRBJ2-7, with D possibly TRBD1 on 5 matching bases. This CDR3 is 14 amino acids long. Trimming stripped 6 bases from V and 5 bases from J, with 17 bases between. Germline loops: CDR1 MNHNS, CDR2 SASEGT.

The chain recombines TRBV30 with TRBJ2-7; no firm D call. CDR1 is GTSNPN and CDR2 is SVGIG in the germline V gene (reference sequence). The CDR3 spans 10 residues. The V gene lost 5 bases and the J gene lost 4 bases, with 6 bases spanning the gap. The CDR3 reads CAWGSYEQYF. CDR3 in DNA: TGTGCCTGGGGTAGTTACGAGCAGTACTTC.

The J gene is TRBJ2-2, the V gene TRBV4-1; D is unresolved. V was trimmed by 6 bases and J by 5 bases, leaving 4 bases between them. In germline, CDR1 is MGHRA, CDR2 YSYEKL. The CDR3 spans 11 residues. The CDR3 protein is CASSTTGELFF. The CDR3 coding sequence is TGCGCCAGCAGTACGACCGGGGAGCTGTTTTTT.

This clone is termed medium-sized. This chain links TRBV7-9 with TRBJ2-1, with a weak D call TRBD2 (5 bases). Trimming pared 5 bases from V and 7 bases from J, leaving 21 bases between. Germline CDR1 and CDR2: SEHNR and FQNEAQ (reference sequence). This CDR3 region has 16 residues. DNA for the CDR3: TGTGCCAGCAGCCCTACCGGAGGTAAACAGAAGAATGAGCAGTTCTTC. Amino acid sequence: CASSPTGGKQKNEQFF.

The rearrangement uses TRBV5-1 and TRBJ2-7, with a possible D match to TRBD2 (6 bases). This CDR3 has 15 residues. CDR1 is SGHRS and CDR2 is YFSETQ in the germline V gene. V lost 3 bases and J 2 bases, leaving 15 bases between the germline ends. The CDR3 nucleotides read TGCGCCAGCAGCTGGGACTTTAAACCCACCTACGAGCAGTACTTC. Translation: CASSWDFKPTYEQYF.

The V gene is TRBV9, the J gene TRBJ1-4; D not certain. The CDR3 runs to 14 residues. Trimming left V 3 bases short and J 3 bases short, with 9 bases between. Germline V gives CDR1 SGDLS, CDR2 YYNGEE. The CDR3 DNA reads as TGTGCCAGCAGCGGAGGCAGCTCTAATGAAAAACTGTTTTTT. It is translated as CASSGGSSNEKLFF.

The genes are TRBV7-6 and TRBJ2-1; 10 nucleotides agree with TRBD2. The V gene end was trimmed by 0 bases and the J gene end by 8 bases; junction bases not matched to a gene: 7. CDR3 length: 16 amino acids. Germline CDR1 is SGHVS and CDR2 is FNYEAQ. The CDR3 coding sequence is TGTGCCAGCAGCTTAGCGGCTAGCGGGAGTTGGTATGAGCAGTTCTTC. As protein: CASSLAASGSWYEQFF.